This TCR beta chain was captured in a study of T cell repertoires and Cas9 in healthy adults. Study information: Characterization of SpCas9-reactive CD4 and CD8 T cells covered multi-effector potency, cytotoxicity and lineage.

Study-wide points: Reportedly, SpCas9-reactive effector T cell proliferation and function were mitigated by SpCas9-reactive Tregs in vitro.

This clone was observed a single time. What it recognizes is unknown. Compared with germline, one end of the junction differs, possibly owing to a read error. The CDR3 extends over 14 amino acids. Germline CDR1 is MNHEY and CDR2 is SMNVEV (reference sequence). Using immunoSEQ multiplex PCR, the repertoire was profiled, and TCRdb retains in-frame clones only, with some absent. The sample lists 20,000 to 25,000 clones, under 95% occurring once. V is TRBV27 and J is TRBJ1-4; 9 positions match TRBD1. The clonotype comes from a human donor in good health. Sequencing was carried out using CD4+ effector T cells (CD127+, CD25-, CD137-, CD154-) from PBMCs; culture status not recorded. CDR3 sequence reads: CASSLGTGNGKLFF. CDR3 bases: TGTGCCAGCAGCCTCGGGACAGGGAATGGAAAACTGTTTTTT. Using reference TRBV27 and TRBJ1-4 for the parts outside the CDR3, the full variable domain is EAQVTQNPRYLITVTGKKLTVTCSQNMNHEYMSWYRQDPGLGLRQIYYSMNVEVTDKGDVPEGYKVSRKEKRNFPLILESPSPNQTSLYFCASSLGTGNGKLFFGSGTQLSVL.